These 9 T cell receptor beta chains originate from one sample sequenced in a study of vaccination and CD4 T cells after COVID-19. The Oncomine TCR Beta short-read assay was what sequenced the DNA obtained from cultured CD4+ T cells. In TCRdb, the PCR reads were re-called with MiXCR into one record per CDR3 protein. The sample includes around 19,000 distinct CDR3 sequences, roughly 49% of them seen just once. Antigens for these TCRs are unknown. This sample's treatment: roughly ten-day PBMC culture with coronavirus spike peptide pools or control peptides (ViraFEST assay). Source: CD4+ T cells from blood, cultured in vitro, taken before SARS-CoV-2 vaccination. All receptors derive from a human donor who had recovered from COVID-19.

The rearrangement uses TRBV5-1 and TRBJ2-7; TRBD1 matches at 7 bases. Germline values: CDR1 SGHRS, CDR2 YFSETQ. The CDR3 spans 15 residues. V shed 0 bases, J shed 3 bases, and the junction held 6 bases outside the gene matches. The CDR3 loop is CASSLEQGLDYEQYF. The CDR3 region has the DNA TGCGCCAGCAGCTTGGAACAGGGGCTGGACTACGAGCAGTACTTC.

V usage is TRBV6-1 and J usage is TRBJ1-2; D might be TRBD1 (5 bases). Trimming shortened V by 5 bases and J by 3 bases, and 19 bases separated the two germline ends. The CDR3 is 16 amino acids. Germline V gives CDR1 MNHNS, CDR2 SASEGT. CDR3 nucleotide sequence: TGTGCCAGCAGTCTCAGGGTGGAGGTGAATTACTATGGCTACACCTTC. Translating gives CASSLRVEVNYYGYTF.

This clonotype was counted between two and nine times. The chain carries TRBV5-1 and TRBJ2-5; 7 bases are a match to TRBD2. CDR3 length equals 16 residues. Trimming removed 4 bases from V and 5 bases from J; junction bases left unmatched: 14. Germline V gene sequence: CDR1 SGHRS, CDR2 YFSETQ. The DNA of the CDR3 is TGCGCCAGCAGCCGGGGACTACCCGAGGAAGTGGAGACCCAGTACTTC. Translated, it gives CASSRGLPEEVETQYF.

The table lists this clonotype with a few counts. CDR3 sequence reads: CSASPGELGEAFF. Here the CDR3 DNA reads TGCAGTGCTTCCCCAGGGGAGTTGGGTGAAGCTTTCTTT. V gene TRBV20-1 combines with J gene TRBJ1-1, with D possibly being TRBD1 (6 bases). Germline CDR1 and CDR2: DFQATT and SNEGSKA (reference sequence). The V and J ends lost 5 bases and 7 bases respectively, with 17 bases between them. This CDR3 is built from 13 residues.

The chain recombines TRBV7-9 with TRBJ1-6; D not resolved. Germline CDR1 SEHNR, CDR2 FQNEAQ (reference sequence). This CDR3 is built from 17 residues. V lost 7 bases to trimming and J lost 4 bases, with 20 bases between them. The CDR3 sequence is CASTNWAGEGYNSPLHF. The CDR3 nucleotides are TGTGCCAGCACCAACTGGGCCGGAGAAGGTTATAATTCACCCCTCCACTTT. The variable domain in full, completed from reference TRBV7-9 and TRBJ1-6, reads DTGVSQNPRHKITKRGQNVTFRCDPISEHNRLYWYRQTLGQGPEFLTYFQNEAQLEKSRLLSDRFSAERPKGSFSTLEIQRTEQGDSAMYLCASTNWAGEGYNSPLHFGNGTRLTVT.

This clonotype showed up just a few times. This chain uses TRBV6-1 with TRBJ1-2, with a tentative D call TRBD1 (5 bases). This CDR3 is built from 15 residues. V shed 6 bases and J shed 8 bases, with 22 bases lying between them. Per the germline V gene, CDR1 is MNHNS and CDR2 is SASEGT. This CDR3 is CASRAEVGAGRGYTF. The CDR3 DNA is TGTGCCAGCAGGGCCGAAGTAGGGGCGGGTAGAGGCTACACCTTC.

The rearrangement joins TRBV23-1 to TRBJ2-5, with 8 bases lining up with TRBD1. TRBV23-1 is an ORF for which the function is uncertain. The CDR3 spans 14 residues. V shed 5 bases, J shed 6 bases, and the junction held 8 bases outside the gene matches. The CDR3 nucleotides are TGCGCCAGCAGTAAAGAGACAGGGGTAAAGACCCAGTACTTC. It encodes CASSKETGVKTQYF.

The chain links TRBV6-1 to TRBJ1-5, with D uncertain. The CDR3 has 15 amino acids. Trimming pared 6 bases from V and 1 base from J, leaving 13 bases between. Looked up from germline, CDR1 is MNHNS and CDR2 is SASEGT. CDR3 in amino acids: CASRPPGSSNQPQHF. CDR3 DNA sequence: TGTGCCAGCAGACCCCCGGGCTCCAGCAATCAGCCCCAGCATTTT.

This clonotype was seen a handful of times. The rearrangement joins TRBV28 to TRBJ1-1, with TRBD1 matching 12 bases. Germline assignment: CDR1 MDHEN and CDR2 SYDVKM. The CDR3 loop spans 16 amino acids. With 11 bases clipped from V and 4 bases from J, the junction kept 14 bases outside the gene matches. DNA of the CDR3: TGTGCCTCCGCCGGGACAGGGGGCCTGAGAATCACTGAAGCTTTCTTT. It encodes CASAGTGGLRITEAFF.